One and the same sample provided the 17 T cell receptor beta chains below, sequenced in a study of radiotherapy plus CTLA-4 blockade in lung cancer. Assay: immunoSEQ multiplex PCR; the TCRdb copy retains only in-frame clones and omits some. Of about 73,000 clones in the sample, roughly 84% are singletons; the top ten hold 40%. The sample was peripheral blood, taken from a patient treated with radiotherapy plus ipilimumab. These receptors were obtained from a human donor with non-small cell lung cancer that progressed on radiotherapy plus ipilimumab.

The rearrangement links TRBV27 to TRBJ2-1; D unclear. The germline gives CDR1 MNHEY, CDR2 SMNVEV (reference sequence). This CDR3 has 12 residues. Trimming stripped 6 bases from V and 5 bases from J, with 8 bases between. The CDR3 protein is CASRSRDNEQFF. The CDR3 DNA is TGTGCCAGCAGGTCTAGGGACAATGAGCAGTTCTTC.

J is TRBJ1-5 and V is TRBV7-9, with a possible D match to TRBD1 (5 bases). Looked up from germline, CDR1 is SEHNR and CDR2 is FQNEAQ (reference sequence). V lost 1 base to trimming and J lost 0 bases, with 19 bases between them. CDR3 length: 19 amino acids. The CDR3 region is CASSLVIGLGVDSNQPQHF. CDR3 nucleotides: TGTGCCAGCAGCTTAGTTATAGGTTTGGGGGTAGATAGCAATCAGCCCCAGCATTTT. Drawing the rest from reference TRBV7-9 and TRBJ1-5, the complete variable domain is DTGVSQNPRHKITKRGQNVTFRCDPISEHNRLYWYRQTLGQGPEFLTYFQNEAQLEKSRLLSDRFSAERPKGSFSTLEIQRTEQGDSAMYLCASSLVIGLGVDSNQPQHFGDGTRLSIL.

This chain connects TRBV11-3 to TRBJ2-7, with 7 bases that match TRBD2. J lost 6 bases, V lost 5 bases, and 7 bases had no gene match. Looked up from germline, CDR1 is SGHNT and CDR2 is YENEEA. The CDR3 runs to 13 residues. The CDR3 is CASSPNWGGEQYV. The CDR3 coding sequence is TGTGCCAGCAGCCCAAATTGGGGGGGCGAGCAGTACGTC.

The genes are TRBV7-8 and TRBJ2-1, with 12 bases fitting TRBD2. This CDR3 contains 12 residues. V was clipped by 7 bases and J by 13 bases; unmatched bases: 5. CDR1 is SGHVS, CDR2 FQNEAQ, per germline. Written as DNA, the CDR3 is TGTGCCAGCACCAAAGGACTAGCGGGACAGTTCTTC. Translated, it gives CASTKGLAGQFF.

The chain joins TRBV5-1 to TRBJ1-2; TRBD1 is a possible D gene (5 bases). The CDR3 extends over 17 amino acids. Trimming shortened V by 0 bases and J by 2 bases, and 17 bases separated the two germline ends. Germline loops: CDR1 SGHRS, CDR2 YFSETQ. The CDR3 is CASSLGRGLGGNYGYTF. The CDR3 DNA reads as TGCGCCAGCAGCTTGGGCCGCGGCCTTGGGGGGAACTATGGCTACACCTTC.

The gene calls are TRBV5-1 and TRBJ1-1, with a tentative D call TRBD1 (6 bases). This CDR3 has 21 residues. In germline, CDR1 is SGHRS, CDR2 YFSETQ. V was pared by 4 bases and J by 1 base, with 32 bases between. CDR3 sequence: CASSRKTGFVVGQRENTEAFF. The CDR3 DNA is TGCGCCAGCAGCCGGAAGACAGGATTTGTGGTTGGACAACGGGAGAACACTGAAGCTTTCTTT.

The V call is TRBV5-1, the J call TRBJ1-5; no firm D call. This CDR3 is built from 13 residues. V shed 0 bases and J shed 6 bases, with 7 bases lying between them. Germline CDR1 is SGHRS and CDR2 is YFSETQ. DNA for the CDR3: TGCGCCAGCAGCTTGGAGAGGATTCAGCCCCAGCATTTT. This gives the protein CASSLERIQPQHF.

The chain has TRBV6-1 and TRBJ1-5; a possible D gene is TRBD1 (6 bases). Germline loops: CDR1 MNHNS, CDR2 SASEGT. The CDR3 contains 15 residues. Trimming took off 6 bases at V and 1 base at J, with 13 bases between the two ends. The CDR3 DNA reads TGTGCCAGCAGGGGGGAACAGGGAAGCAATCAGCCCCAGCATTTT. Translated: CASRGEQGSNQPQHF.

V usage is TRBV15 and J usage is TRBJ2-1, with 11 bases fitting TRBD2. This CDR3 has 16 residues. V was pared by 3 bases and J by 4 bases, with 5 bases of the junction left unmatched. CDR1 is LNHNV, CDR2 YYDKDF, per germline (reference sequence). As DNA, the CDR3 is TGTGCCACCAGCAGGGGAGGACTAGCGGGTTACAATGAGCAGTTCTTC. Encoded protein: CATSRGGLAGYNEQFF.

The rearrangement links TRBV18 to TRBJ2-5, with D possibly being TRBD1 (5 bases). CDR3 length: 13 residues. The germline V gene encodes CDR1 KGHSH and CDR2 LQKENI. V was trimmed by 3 bases and J by 4 bases, leaving 9 bases between them. Here the CDR3 DNA reads TGTGCCAGCTCACCCCCCCAGGGAGAGACCCAGTACTTC. Encoded protein: CASSPPQGETQYF.

The chain combines TRBV7-9 with TRBJ2-5; 12 bases line up with TRBD1. CDR3 size: 16 residues. Germline V gene sequence: CDR1 SEHNR, CDR2 FQNEAQ (reference sequence). V trimming: 5 bases; J trimming: 5 bases; junction bases outside the gene matches: 9. Here the CDR3 reads CASSVRDRGLMETQYF. The CDR3 bases are TGTGCCAGCAGCGTCCGGGACAGGGGGCTTATGGAGACCCAGTACTTC.

The sample holds a few counts of this clone. The rearrangement joins TRBV5-6 to TRBJ1-2; 10 bases line up with TRBD1. After removal of 4 bases from V and 6 bases from J, the junction contained 3 bases not matched to a gene. CDR3 size: 13 residues. Germline V lookup: CDR1 SGHDT, CDR2 YYEEEE. DNA of the CDR3: TGTGCCAGCAGCAGGGACAGGGGAGATGGCTACACCTTC. The encoded protein is CASSRDRGDGYTF.

This chain connects TRBV5-1 to TRBJ1-1; unclear D gene. V was cut by 5 bases and J by 3 bases, with 8 bases left in between. Germline CDR1 is SGHRS and CDR2 is YFSETQ. The CDR3 loop spans 12 amino acids. DNA of the CDR3: TGCGCCAGCAGAGAAGGGTACACTGAAGCTTTCTTT. Translating it yields CASREGYTEAFF.

The chain links TRBV11-3 to TRBJ2-2, with no clear D. This CDR3 has 12 amino acids. The V gene's germline CDR1 is SGHNT and CDR2 YENEEA. V was cut by 4 bases and J by 7 bases, with 7 bases left in between. CDR3 region: CASSSGDGELFF. The CDR3, as DNA: TGTGCCAGCAGCTCGGGTGACGGGGAGCTGTTTTTT.

This rearrangement joins TRBV27 to TRBJ2-1, with 8 nucleotides matching TRBD2. V gave up 6 bases and J gave up 3 bases; unmatched junction bases: 10. CDR3 length equals 16 residues. CDR1 is MNHEY, CDR2 SMNVEV, per germline (reference sequence). The CDR3 loop is CASSPSAGGYYNEQFF. CDR3 coding DNA: TGTGCCAGCAGCCCTTCGGCGGGAGGATACTACAATGAGCAGTTCTTC.

The chain joins TRBV7-6 to TRBJ1-4, with D maybe TRBD1 (5 bases). There are 14 residues in the CDR3. The V end lost 1 base, the J end lost 6 bases, and 9 bases lay between the germline ends. Looked up from germline, CDR1 is SGHVS and CDR2 is FNYEAQ. This chain's CDR3 is CASSLGQGHEKLFF. The DNA of the CDR3 is TGTGCCAGCAGCTTAGGGCAGGGCCATGAAAAACTGTTTTTT.

The chain couples TRBV18 to TRBJ2-5; D remains unclear. The CDR3 totals 14 residues. Trimming left V 4 bases short and J 2 bases short, with 11 bases between. Germline V CDR1 and CDR2: KGHSH, LQKENI. As DNA, the CDR3 is TGTGCCAGCTCACTGGCAGGTCCACAAGAGACCCAGTACTTC. It codes for CASSLAGPQETQYF.